This T cell receptor (beta chain) originates from a study of cytomegalovirus exposure and HLA in healthy donors. Whole-study context: Early released data comprised some 85 million unique TCRs from HLA-typed donors. Study-wide results and caveats: TCR beta V segments were, for the most part, productive about 87% or about 30% of the time in an earlier analysis. As confirmed in vitro, a few CMV-associated chains were specific for CMV antigens.

Healthy bone marrow donors formed the donor group. Germline-derived CDR1 and CDR2 are MNHNY and SVGAGI (reference sequence). The V gene lost 0 bases and the J gene lost 2 bases, with 7 bases spanning the gap. The CDR3 contains 15 residues. The PCR had 60 Vbeta and 13 Jbeta primers. The assay was immunoSEQ multiplex PCR, and TCRdb's table has in-frame clones only and misses some. The sample has about 73,000 clones, 80% seen once. In the case of this clone: Its target is not known.

This sequence was found in a male donor in good health and CMV-seronegative. The V call is TRBV6-6, the J call TRBJ1-4; TRBD1 is a possible D gene (5 bases). Specimen: PBMCs. Here the CDR3 reads CASSYSGGTNEKLFF. In DNA, the CDR3 is TGTGCCAGCAGTTACTCTGGGGGGACTAATGAAAAACTGTTTTTT.